The rows below give T cell receptor beta chains drawn from one sample of a study of CD4 T cells in lung cancer. The assay was immunoSEQ multiplex PCR, and TCRdb's table has in-frame clones only and misses some. Of roughly 9,800 clones listed, around two thirds were seen once; the top ten hold roughly 15%. Sample: normal lung tissue taken away from the tumor. These receptors were taken from a man aged 55 to 69 with non-small cell lung cancer. The CDR3 runs from the conserved cysteine through the conserved F or W. Each record gives: D gene, V gene, clone size, J gene, CDR3 protein, CDR3 DNA. A D gene is named only where the DNA matches it firmly. A clone size is listed for some rows: how often the clone was seen (once, few, many), or a class if it is expanded.

>TRBD2|TRBV2|.|TRBJ2-1
CASSVSGRAFYEQFF
TGTGCCAGCAGCGTTAGCGGGAGGGCCTTTTATGAGCAGTTCTTC
>.|TRBV14|.|TRBJ1-4
CASSQVHGEKLFF
TGTGCCAGCAGCCAAGTGCATGGGGAGAAACTGTTTTTT
>.|TRBV5-8|.|TRBJ1-5
CASSLNRAQPQHF
TGTGCCAGCAGCTTGAACAGGGCTCAGCCCCAGCATTTT
>.|TRBV5-6|.|TRBJ1-1
CASSLTPGGGAEAFF
TGTGCCAGCAGCTTGACACCCGGGGGGGGCGCTGAAGCTTTCTTT
>TRBD1|TRBV10-3|.|TRBJ1-5
CATQGARNQPQHF
TGTGCCACACAGGGGGCTAGGAACCAGCCCCAGCATTTT
>TRBD2|TRBV7-3|few|TRBJ2-1
CASSTLSGDIPLIPYNEQFF
TGTGCCAGCAGCACCCTTAGCGGGGACATACCGCTTATCCCGTACAATGAGCAGTTCTTC
>.|TRBV7-9|.|TRBJ1-2
CASSLDSLTLHGYTF
TGTGCCAGCAGCTTAGACAGCCTAACTCTCCATGGCTACACCTTC
>TRBD2|TRBV9|.|TRBJ2-7
CASSAGTSGSGDEQYF
TGTGCCAGCAGCGCCGGGACTAGCGGGAGTGGGGACGAGCAGTACTTC
>TRBD1|TRBV7-6|.|TRBJ1-3
CASSRTGDSSGNTIYF
TGTGCCAGCAGCCGGACAGGGGATAGCTCTGGAAACACCATATATTTT
>TRBD2|TRBV7-8|.|TRBJ2-5
CASSTVSGPASEQYF
TGTGCCAGCAGCACAGTTAGCGGGCCCGCCTCAGAGCAGTACTTC
>TRBD2|TRBV6-4|.|TRBJ2-3
CASSDSSGRDTQYF
TGTGCCAGCAGTGACTCGAGCGGGAGGGATACGCAGTATTTT
>.|TRBV28|.|TRBJ1-1
CASTLGGFNTEAFF
TGTGCCAGCACCCTCGGGGGTTTTAACACTGAAGCTTTCTTT
>.|TRBV6-1|.|TRBJ2-3
CASSELAGAGEGDTQYF
TGTGCCAGCAGTGAACTGGCAGGGGCTGGGGAAGGAGATACGCAGTATTTT